This T cell receptor beta chain comes out of a study of esophageal squamous cell carcinoma under preoperative chemotherapy. General observations from the study: Clonal contraction, more than amplification, hit abundant clones after paclitaxel-nedaplatin. Chemotherapy was followed by significantly higher TCR diversity in peripheral T cells only, not tumor-infiltrating lymphocytes. Post-treatment tumor-infiltrating lymphocytes appeared partly derived from peripheral T cells migrating into the tumor.

Note on this clonotype: The antigen remains undetermined.

Described time point: before preoperative PTX-NDP chemotherapy. Preoperative chemotherapy with paclitaxel-nedaplatin was given to patients before surgery. The CDR3 totals 14 residues. The ends were cut back, 4 bases at V and 5 bases at J, with 13 bases in the middle. Looked up from germline, CDR1 is MNHNS and CDR2 is SASEGT. In TCRdb, the PCR reads were re-called with MiXCR into one record per CDR3 protein. Of fewer than 18,000 distinct CDR3 sequences in the sample, 60% were seen once. The chain is built from TRBV6-1 and TRBJ2-3; D unresolved. This receptor was taken from a human donor with esophageal squamous cell carcinoma. The donor label of this sample is uncertain. This material was acquired from a patient given preoperative chemotherapy. CDR3 protein: CASSGARARDTQYF. The CDR3 DNA sequence: TGTGCCAGCAGTGGAGCGAGAGCAAGAGATACGCAGTATTTT.